The 27 T cell receptor beta chains reported below all come from one sample, sequenced in a study of cytomegalovirus exposure and HLA in healthy donors. PCR employed 60 Vbeta and 13 Jbeta primers. Repertoires were generated with immunoSEQ multiplex PCR, while TCRdb's copy carries only in-frame clones and drops some. The table records approximately 100,000 clones, over 70% of them present only once. Input material: PBMCs. The receptors were gathered from a young man in good health and CMV-seropositive.

V gene TRBV5-1 combines with J gene TRBJ2-7, with 12 bases matching TRBD2. The CDR3 totals 13 residues. V was pared by 8 bases and J by 5 bases, with 5 bases of the junction left unmatched. Germline V gives CDR1 SGHRS, CDR2 YFSETQ. As DNA, the CDR3 is TGCGCCAGTGGACTAGCGGGGAGGAACGAGCAGTACTTC. Protein product: CASGLAGRNEQYF.

This clone was detected only a few times. V gene TRBV30 combines with J gene TRBJ1-4, with 9 bases aligning to TRBD1. The V and J ends lost 2 bases and 3 bases, in that order; junction bases with no gene match: 7. The germline V gene encodes CDR1 GTSNPN and CDR2 SVGIG (reference sequence). CDR3 length: 16 residues. CDR3 nucleotides: TGTGCCTGGAGTCCTTTACAGGGGGCGGCTAATGAAAAACTGTTTTTT. Residues: CAWSPLQGAANEKLFF.

The V gene is TRBV5-1, the J gene TRBJ2-7, with D possibly TRBD2 on 5 matching bases. V lost 4 bases and J lost 2, with 19 bases in between. Germline V lookup: CDR1 SGHRS, CDR2 YFSETQ. The CDR3 spans 16 residues. CDR3 DNA sequence: TGCGCCAGCAGCCCTGAGGCTAGACGAGGGCCCTACGAGCAGTACTTC. It specifies CASSPEARRGPYEQYF.

This clone was recorded only once. DNA for the CDR3: TGTGCCAGTAGTCTCAAAACAGGGGGCCTCCGGTATGGCTACACCTTC. It translates to CASSLKTGGLRYGYTF. This chain joins TRBV19 and TRBJ1-2; the match to TRBD1 covers 9 bases. With V trimmed by 5 bases and J by 5 bases, 12 bases remained unmatched. Germline V gene data show CDR1 as LNHDA and CDR2 as SQIVND (reference sequence). CDR3 size: 16 residues.

V usage is TRBV7-9 and J usage is TRBJ1-6; the match to TRBD1 covers 7 bases. The CDR3 totals 13 residues. The germline gives CDR1 SEHNR, CDR2 FQNEAQ (reference sequence). The V and J ends lost 5 bases and 16 bases, in that order; junction bases with no gene match: 11. As DNA, the CDR3 is TGTGCCAGCAGCGGTTTACAGGGGAGGCTGCTCCACTTT. As protein: CASSGLQGRLLHF.

The rearrangement joins TRBV5-5 to TRBJ2-2; D unclear. There are 14 residues in the CDR3. Per the germline V gene, CDR1 is SGHKS and CDR2 is YYEKEE (reference sequence). Trimming took off 0 bases at V and 1 base at J, with 4 bases between the two ends. The CDR3 here is CASSLAGNTGELFF. DNA of the CDR3: TGTGCCAGCAGCTTGGCGGGGAACACCGGGGAGCTGTTTTTT.

The chain is built from TRBV5-8 and TRBJ2-5; 10 bases are shared with TRBD2. Germline V gene sequence: CDR1 SGHTS, CDR2 YDEGEE. V was clipped by 4 bases and J by 3 bases; unmatched bases: 12. This CDR3 contains 17 residues. The CDR3, as DNA: TGTGCCAGCAGCCCTTGGTGGTTTGGGACTAGCGAAGAGACCCAGTACTTC. Its translation: CASSPWWFGTSEETQYF.

CDR3 bases: TGTGCCAGCAGCTTGGGGAGATTCAATAATTACAATGAGCAGTTCTTC. Its translation is CASSLGRFNNYNEQFF. The V gene is TRBV5-6, the J gene TRBJ2-1; unclear D gene. Germline V gene data show CDR1 as SGHDT and CDR2 as YYEEEE. The V gene lost 0 bases and the J gene lost 4 bases, with 14 bases spanning the gap. The CDR3 runs to 16 residues.

The V gene is TRBV6-6, the J gene TRBJ1-5; perhaps TRBD1 as D (5 bases). CDR1 and CDR2 (germline): MNHNY, SVGAGI (reference sequence). The CDR3 has 16 residues. V lost 1 base to trimming and J lost 0 bases, with 10 bases between them. CDR3 in amino acids: CASSYFGTPSNQPQHF. The CDR3, as DNA: TGTGCCAGCAGTTACTTTGGGACTCCTAGCAATCAGCCCCAGCATTTT.

The chain combines TRBV30 with TRBJ1-1; unclear D gene. The CDR3 runs to 13 residues. Germline loops: CDR1 GTSNPN, CDR2 SVGIG (reference sequence). V was trimmed by 0 bases and J by 0 bases, leaving 5 bases between them. As DNA, the CDR3 is TGTGCCTGGAGTGTAGGAGTGAACACTGAAGCTTTCTTT. Residues: CAWSVGVNTEAFF. Full variable domain (rest looked up from reference TRBV30 and TRBJ1-1): SQTIHQWPATLVQPVGSPLSLECTVEGTSNPNLYWYRQAAGRGLQLLFYSVGIGQISSEVPQNLSASRPQDRQFILSSKKLLLSDSGFYLCAWSVGVNTEAFFGQGTRLTVV.

The J gene is TRBJ2-3, the V gene TRBV5-6; 9 nucleotides agree with TRBD2. V dropped 5 bases and J dropped 6; count of bases not matched to a gene: 7. The CDR3 is 14 amino acids. Per germline, CDR1 SGHDT and CDR2 YYEEEE. The CDR3 DNA is TGTGCCAGCAGTCGGCGGGGGGGATTGGATACGCAGTATTTT. Protein product: CASSRRGGLDTQYF.

In nucleotides, the CDR3 is TGTGCCAGCGGCGGACAGGGGTCTTCCGAGCAGTACTTC. It encodes CASGGQGSSEQYF. This chain links TRBV2 with TRBJ2-7, with TRBD1 identical over 9 bases. The junction had 8 bases not matched to a gene; V was cut back by 8 bases and J by 6 bases. The CDR3 is 13 amino acids. Germline lookup yields CDR1 SNHLY and CDR2 FYNNEI.

This sequence joins TRBV5-1 and TRBJ2-7; D unresolved. Germline V gene lookup returns CDR1 SGHRS and CDR2 YFSETQ. This CDR3 spans 14 amino acids. V lost 2 bases and J lost 5, with 14 bases in between. CDR3 protein: CASSLTSEADEQYF. The CDR3 coding sequence is TGCGCCAGCAGCTTAACATCAGAGGCTGACGAGCAGTACTTC.

V gene TRBV30 combines with J gene TRBJ2-1; 9 bases line up with TRBD1. Germline values: CDR1 GTSNPN, CDR2 SVGIG (reference sequence). V shed 3 bases and J 7 bases; nucleotides not matched to a gene: 10. The CDR3 has 15 residues. Here the CDR3 reads CAWRRYRGLENEQFF. Written as DNA, the CDR3 is TGTGCCTGGAGAAGATACAGGGGGCTCGAAAATGAGCAGTTCTTC.

The chain joins TRBV2 to TRBJ2-7; D perhaps matches TRBD1 (5 bases). Germline V gives CDR1 SNHLY, CDR2 FYNNEI. Trimming took off 6 bases at V and 7 bases at J, with 13 bases between the two ends. The CDR3 is made up of 12 amino acids. The DNA for the CDR3 is TGTGCCAGCAGCGCGACCGGACATGAGCAGTACTTC. The encoded protein is CASSATGHEQYF.

The V call is TRBV5-1, the J call TRBJ2-1; 9 positions match TRBD2. Germline CDR1 reads SGHRS; CDR2 reads YFSETQ. There are 17 residues in the CDR3. After removal of 4 bases from V and 10 bases from J, the junction contained 18 bases not matched to a gene. The CDR3 here is CASSLRGASGVGHEQFF. The CDR3 DNA is TGCGCCAGCAGCCTTCGAGGGGCTAGCGGGGTGGGTCACGAGCAGTTCTTC. The variable domain in full, completed from reference TRBV5-1 and TRBJ2-1, reads KAGVTQTPRYLIKTRGQQVTLSCSPISGHRSVSWYQQTPGQGLQFLFEYFSETQRNKGNFPGRFSGRQFSNSRSEMNVSTLELGDSALYLCASSLRGASGVGHEQFFGPGTRLTVL.

The chain is built from TRBV6-6 and TRBJ1-3; TRBD1 is a possible D gene (5 bases). The V gene's germline CDR1 is MNHNY and CDR2 SVGAGI (reference sequence). V lost 2 bases and J lost 4, with 12 bases in between. The CDR3 runs to 15 residues. CDR3: CASSYPGAGGNTIYF. The CDR3 nucleotides are TGTGCCAGCAGTTACCCTGGGGCAGGAGGAAACACCATATATTTT.

A note on this clone: Lacking the conserved final phenylalanine or tryptophan, this CDR3 likely reflects a read error. The chain is built from TRBV10-3 and TRBJ2-3; no clear D. Trimming cost V 2 bases and J 5 bases, with 2 bases left between them. The CDR3 has 11 residues. Germline assignment: CDR1 ENHRY and CDR2 SYGVKD. The CDR3 nucleotides are TGTGCCATCAGTGAGGAAGATACGCAGTATGTT. Protein product: CAISEEDTQYV.

The J gene is TRBJ2-1, the V gene TRBV5-1; 8 positions match TRBD1. Germline V gene lookup returns CDR1 SGHRS and CDR2 YFSETQ. The J segment lost 7 bases and the V segment lost 4 bases, leaving 10 bases of the junction unmatched. The CDR3 length is 15 residues. The CDR3 loop is CASSPMAGTGNEQFF. In DNA form, the CDR3 reads TGCGCCAGCAGCCCCATGGCCGGGACAGGTAATGAGCAGTTCTTC. Together with reference TRBV5-1 and TRBJ2-1, the CDR3 gives the full variable domain: KAGVTQTPRYLIKTRGQQVTLSCSPISGHRSVSWYQQTPGQGLQFLFEYFSETQRNKGNFPGRFSGRQFSNSRSEMNVSTLELGDSALYLCASSPMAGTGNEQFFGPGTRLTVL.

The chain has TRBV27 and TRBJ1-1; tentatively, D is TRBD1 (5 bases). The V end was cut by 4 bases, the J end by 2 bases, with 17 bases between. Germline-derived CDR1 and CDR2 are MNHEY and SMNVEV (reference sequence). The CDR3 totals 16 residues. The CDR3 nucleotides read TGTGCCAGCAGTTCTCCCGGGGGAGTTTCCAACACTGAAGCTTTCTTT. Amino acids: CASSSPGGVSNTEAFF.

The chain uses TRBV14 and TRBJ2-4; D not certain. V gave up 1 base and J gave up 9 bases, with 4 bases separating them. The CDR3 covers 11 residues. CDR1 and CDR2 from the germline V gene are SGHDN and FVKESK. As DNA, the CDR3 is TGTGCCAGCAGCCAAGCCGGCATTCAGTACTTC. Translated, it gives CASSQAGIQYF.

The genes are TRBV2 and TRBJ2-7; D remains unclear. Germline V CDR1 and CDR2: SNHLY, FYNNEI. V lost 4 bases, J lost 7 bases, and 14 bases lay in between. The CDR3 loop spans 13 amino acids. CDR3 sequence reads: CASSGNQVGEQYF. In nucleotides, the CDR3 is TGTGCCAGCAGTGGTAATCAGGTGGGTGAGCAGTACTTC.

This clone appeared once. V usage is TRBV23-1 and J usage is TRBJ1-1; D remains ambiguous. TRBV23-1 is known as an ORF, though its function is uncertain. The CDR3 is made up of 14 amino acids. V was pared by 7 bases and J by 1 base, with 13 bases between. Here the CDR3 DNA reads TGCGCCAGCACCACCTCGGGGAGGAACACTGAAGCTTTCTTT. Translated, it gives CASTTSGRNTEAFF.

This clone was detected only a few times. Written as DNA, the CDR3 is TGTGCCAGCAAAGACCGGGACAGTTATAATTCACCCCTCCACTTT. Protein: CASKDRDSYNSPLHF. The V and J genes are TRBV7-9 and TRBJ1-6; 7 nucleotides agree with TRBD1. This CDR3 comprises 15 residues. J was trimmed by 4 bases and V by 7 bases; bases with no gene match: 7. Per germline, CDR1 SEHNR and CDR2 FQNEAQ (reference sequence).

This chain uses TRBV21-1 with TRBJ2-5; the table's D call, TRBD1, was not checked against the DNA. TRBV21-1 constitutes a pseudogene. This CDR3 spans 15 amino acids. Here the CDR3 reads CASSARDRAIETQYF. The CDR3 nucleotides are TGTGCCAGCAGCGCCCGGGACAGGGCGATTGAGACCCAGTACTTC.

This CDR3 reads CASSSGLAGQETQYF. The CDR3 coding sequence is TGTGCCAGCAGTTCGGGACTAGCGGGCCAAGAGACCCAGTACTTC. V is TRBV27 and J is TRBJ2-5; the match to TRBD2 covers 12 bases. The trim removed 4 bases at V and 1 base at J, leaving 1 base unmatched. The CDR3 has 15 amino acids. The V gene's germline CDR1 is MNHEY and CDR2 SMNVEV (reference sequence).

The V gene is TRBV19, the J gene TRBJ2-3; the D is unclear. From germline, CDR1 is LNHDA and CDR2 SQIVND (reference sequence). The CDR3 is 12 amino acids. Trimming removed 5 bases from V and 2 bases from J, with 5 bases in between. Written as DNA, the CDR3 is TGTGCCAGTAGTGCAGTCACAGATACGCAGTATTTT. Its protein is CASSAVTDTQYF.